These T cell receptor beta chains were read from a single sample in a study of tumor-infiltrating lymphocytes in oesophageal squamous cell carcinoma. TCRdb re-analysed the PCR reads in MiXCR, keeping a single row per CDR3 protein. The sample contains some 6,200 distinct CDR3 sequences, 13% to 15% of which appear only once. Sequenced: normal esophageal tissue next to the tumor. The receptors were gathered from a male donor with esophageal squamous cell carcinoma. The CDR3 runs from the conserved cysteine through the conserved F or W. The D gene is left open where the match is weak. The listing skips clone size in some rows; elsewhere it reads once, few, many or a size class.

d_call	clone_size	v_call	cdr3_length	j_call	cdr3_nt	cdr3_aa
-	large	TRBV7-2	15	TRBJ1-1	TGTGCCAGCAGCTTAGAAGAGGGCCGTGGCACTGAAGCTTTCTTT	CASSLEEGRGTEAFF
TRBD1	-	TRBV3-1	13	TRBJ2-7	TGTGCCAGCAGCCAACGGGACAGGTACGAGCAGTACTTC	CASSQRDRYEQYF
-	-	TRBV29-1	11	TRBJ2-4	TGCGGGGGGTTGGGCAAAAACATTCAGTACTTC	CGGLGKNIQYF
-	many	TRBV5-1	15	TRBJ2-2	TGCGCCAGCAGCTTGGTGGCAGGAAACACCGGGGAGCTGTTTTTT	CASSLVAGNTGELFF
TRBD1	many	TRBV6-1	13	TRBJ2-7	TGTGCCAGCAGGGGGACAGGGCTCGGCGAGCAGTACTTC	CASRGTGLGEQYF
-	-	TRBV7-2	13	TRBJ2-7	TGTGCCAGCGGCGAACAGGTAACCTACGAGCAGTACTTC	CASGEQVTYEQYF
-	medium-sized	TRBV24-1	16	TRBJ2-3	TGTGCCACCAGTGCACCAGGGACCACGACCACAGATACGCAGTATTTT	CATSAPGTTTTDTQYF
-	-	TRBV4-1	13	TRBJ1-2	TGCGCCAGCAGCCAAGAAGGTAACTATGGCTACACCTTC	CASSQEGNYGYTF
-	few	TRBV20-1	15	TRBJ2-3	TGCAGTGCCGCACACAGAGGGGAGGCCCCAGATACGCAGTATTTT	CSAAHRGEAPDTQYF
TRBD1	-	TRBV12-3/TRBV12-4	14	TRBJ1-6	TGTGCCAGCAGTTTGGGGGACAGCGGCGAGACCCAGCACTTT	CASSLGDSGETQHF
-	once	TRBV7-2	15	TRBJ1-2	TGTGCCAGCAGCTTACGGCAGGGCGCGAGGTATGGCTACACCTTC	CASSLRQGARYGYTF
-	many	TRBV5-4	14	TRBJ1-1	TGTGCCAGCAGCTCCCCTTCCTTGGTCACTGAAGCTTTCTTT	CASSSPSLVTEAFF
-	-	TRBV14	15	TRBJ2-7	TGTGCCAGCAGCCGAGACTCGGGCTCCTACAATGAGCAGTACTTC	CASSRDSGSYNEQYF
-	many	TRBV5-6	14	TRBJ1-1	TGTGCCAGCAGCTTGACAGGACCGAACACTGAAGCTTTCTTT	CASSLTGPNTEAFF
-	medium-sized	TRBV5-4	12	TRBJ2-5	TGTGCCAGCAGCACGGAAAGGGAGACCCAGTACTTC	CASSTERETQYF
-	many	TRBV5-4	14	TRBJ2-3	TGTGCCAGCACGCGCGGCGGCTACACAGATACGCAGTATTTT	CASTRGGYTDTQYF